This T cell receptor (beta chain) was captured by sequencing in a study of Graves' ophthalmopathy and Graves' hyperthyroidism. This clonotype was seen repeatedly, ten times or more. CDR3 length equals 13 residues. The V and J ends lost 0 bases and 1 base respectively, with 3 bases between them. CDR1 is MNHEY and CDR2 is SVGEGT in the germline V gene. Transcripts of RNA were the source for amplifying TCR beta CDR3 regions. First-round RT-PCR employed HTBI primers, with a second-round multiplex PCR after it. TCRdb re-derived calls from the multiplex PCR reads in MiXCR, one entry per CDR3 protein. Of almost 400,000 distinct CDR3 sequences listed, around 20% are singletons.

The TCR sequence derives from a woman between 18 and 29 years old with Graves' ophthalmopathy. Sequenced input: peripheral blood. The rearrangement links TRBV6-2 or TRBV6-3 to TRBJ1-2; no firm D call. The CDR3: CASSYSLNYGYTF. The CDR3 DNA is TGTGCCAGCAGTTACTCGCTTAACTATGGCTACACCTTC.